This TCR beta chain was identified during a study of T cell responses to AZD1222 COVID-19 vaccine. Turning to the study itself: Timing groups of about 4 and about 12 weeks for second doses were pooled. Study results and limitations: It was only a handful of AZD1222 recipients who were seropositive at baseline. Reportedly, close to half of spike-specific TCRs are directed against unmutated variant regions. The study found Spike-specific TCR breadth and depth rose after two AZD1222 doses.

CDR1 is GTSNPN, CDR2 SVGIG, per germline (reference sequence). The CDR3 contains 11 residues. TCRdb keeps only in-frame clones here, not all; method: immunoSEQ multiplex PCR. The sample shows 150,000 to 200,000 clones, roughly 90% of them seen only once. In the case of this clone: Its antigen is not identified.

Sample: peripheral blood, taken on day 0 of AZD1222 vaccination. This rearrangement joins TRBV30 to TRBJ2-7, with D possibly TRBD2 on 5 matching bases. The receptor was isolated from an adult in good health. CDR3 nucleotide sequence: TGTGTATTGCGGGTAACCTACGAGCAGTACTTC. As protein: CVLRVTYEQYF. Based on the CDR3 plus reference TRBV30 and TRBJ2-7, the full variable domain is SQTIHQWPATLVQPVGSPLSLECTVEGTSNPNLYWYRQAAGRGLQLLFYSVGIGQISSEVPQNLSASRPQDRQFILSSKKLLLSDSGFYLCVLRVTYEQYFGPGTRLTVT.